Listed below are T cell receptor beta chains from one sample, sequenced in a study of patients and donors after allogeneic stem cell transplantation. TCRdb fed the RT-PCR reads into MiXCR, producing one record per CDR3 protein. The sample shows roughly 940,000 distinct CDR3 sequences, more than 15% of them seen only once. The specimen sequenced was blood, either unsorted or a sorted T cell fraction (not recorded which). These TCRs come from a human donor who was either an allogeneic HSCT recipient or a stem cell or donor lymphocyte infusion donor (not recorded which). It is not recorded whose cells these are; they may come from a transplant donor. The CDR3 runs from the conserved cysteine through the conserved F or W. A D gene is named only where the DNA matches it firmly. Clone sizes are given selectively: once, few, many, or a class where the clone is expanded.

clone_size | d_call | j_call | v_call | cdr3_nt | cdr3_aa
. | . | TRBJ2-7 | TRBV2 | TGTGCCAGCACCCGGACAGTACAGCCTTGGGCCTACGAGCAGTACTTC | CASTRTVQPWAYEQYF
. | . | TRBJ2-1 | TRBV29-1 | TGCAGCGTTGTGCCCGAGCAGTTCTTC | CSVVPEQFF
many | . | TRBJ1-2 | TRBV7-2 | TGTGCCAGCAGCATCGACTATGGCTACACCTTC | CASSIDYGYTF
. | TRBD1 | TRBJ1-1 | TRBV11-2 | TGTGCCAGCAGCCCGTACGGACAGGGGAGAGGGGTGAACACTGAAGCTTTCTTT | CASSPYGQGRGVNTEAFF
. | . | TRBJ2-7 | TRBV12-3/TRBV12-4 | TGTGCCAGCAGTCCCCAGCGGGCCCGAAGTACCGAGCAGTACTTC | CASSPQRARSTEQYF
few | . | TRBJ2-7 | TRBV7-3 | TGTGCCAGCAGCTCCCAAGGGGGGTTACTCTACGAGCAGTACTTC | CASSSQGGLLYEQYF
. | TRBD1 | TRBJ1-1 | TRBV6-2/TRBV6-3 | TGTGCCAGCAGTTACTCGATGAAAACAGGGACAGGGATAAGGAACACTGAAGCTTTCTTT | CASSYSMKTGTGIRNTEAFF
few | TRBD2 | TRBJ2-3 | TRBV7-8 | TGTGCCAGCAGTGGGTTGGGGGGGAGTACAGATACGCAGTATTTT | CASSGLGGSTDTQYF
. | TRBD2 | TRBJ2-1 | TRBV6-2/TRBV6-3 | TGTGCCAGCAGTTACTCATCTAGCGGGGGGACCGAGGAGTTCTTC | CASSYSSSGGTEEFF
. | . | TRBJ1-1 | TRBV9 | TGTGCCAGCAGCGGCGCGGGGGCGGGCACTGAAGCTTTCTTT | CASSGAGAGTEAFF
few | . | TRBJ2-2 | TRBV5-1 | TGCGCCAGCAGCGCAACCCGTACGGACAACACCGGGGAGCTGTTTTTT | CASSATRTDNTGELFF
. | . | TRBJ1-2 | TRBV4-2 | TGTGCCAGCAGTTACGTTACAGGGCCTGACCTTAACTATGGCTACACCTTC | CASSYVTGPDLNYGYTF
few | . | TRBJ2-1 | TRBV10-3 | TGTGCCATCAGTGAGCCCAGCGCTGGGGGCGCCGTCTACAATGAGCAGTTCTTC | CAISEPSAGGAVYNEQFF
few | . | TRBJ2-5 | TRBV6-2/TRBV6-3 | TGTGCCAGCAGTCCCCAGCCCGGAGAGACCCAGTACTTC | CASSPQPGETQYF
. | . | TRBJ2-5 | TRBV5-1 | TGCGCCAGCAGCCCCAGACAGTCTCAAGAGACCCAGTACTTC | CASSPRQSQETQYF
. | . | TRBJ1-5 | TRBV7-9 | TGTGCCGGAGGGGATAGGGAGAATCAGCCCCAGCATTTT | CAGGDRENQPQHF
many | . | TRBJ2-3 | TRBV20-1 | TGCAGTGCTAGAGTCTCAGGGCCTCGCACAGATACGCAGTATTTT | CSARVSGPRTDTQYF
. | . | TRBJ2-1 | TRBV20-1 | TGCAGTGCTAGTGGGGTTAGCGGCCCTACGAGCTCCTACAATGAGCAGTTCTTC | CSASGVSGPTSSYNEQFF
few | . | TRBJ2-5 | TRBV6-2/TRBV6-3 | TGTGCCAGCAGTTACTCCGACAGGCAAGAGACCCAGTACTTC | CASSYSDRQETQYF
few | TRBD2 | TRBJ2-1 | TRBV19 | TGTGCCAGTAGTATAGGACTAGCCTCCTACAATGAGCAGTTCTTC | CASSIGLASYNEQFF
few | . | TRBJ2-6 | TRBV12-3/TRBV12-4 | TGTGCCAGCAGTTTAGGGGGGAGCTGGGCCAACGTCCTGACTTTC | CASSLGGSWANVLTF
. | . | TRBJ1-1 | TRBV2 | TGTGCCAGCAGTGAAGAGATGGCCAGGGTAGGCACTGAAGCTTTCTTT | CASSEEMARVGTEAFF
few | TRBD1 | TRBJ2-5 | TRBV12-3/TRBV12-4 | TGTGCCAGCAGGGACAGGGCAGAGACCCAGTACTTC | CASRDRAETQYF
few | . | TRBJ2-5 | TRBV5-1 | TGCGCCAGCAGCTTGGGGACCGGGGCAAGACTCCAAGAGACCCAGTACTTC | CASSLGTGARLQETQYF
. | TRBD1 | TRBJ1-2 | TRBV12-3/TRBV12-4 | TGTGCCAGCAGTGCAGACAGGGTTGGAGGCTACACCTTC | CASSADRVGGYTF
. | . | TRBJ2-7 | TRBV7-7 | TGTGCCAGCAGCGCCGGGGACGGCCCCTCCTACGAGCAGTACTTC | CASSAGDGPSYEQYF
many | TRBD2 | TRBJ2-1 | TRBV7-9 | TGTGCCAGCACCCTGGGGGGGAATGAGCAGTTCTTC | CASTLGGNEQFF
. | . | TRBJ2-1 | TRBV29-1 | TGCAGCGTTTCAAGGACAGTCAGATCGGGTGAGCAGTTCTTC | CSVSRTVRSGEQFF
many | . | TRBJ2-1 | TRBV7-6 | TGTGCCAGCAGCTGGGGGCCGGGTGACAATGAGCAGTTCTTC | CASSWGPGDNEQFF
. | . | TRBJ2-7 | TRBV20-1 | TGCAGTGCTAGTTGGACGAAAACCTACGAGCAGTACTTC | CSASWTKTYEQYF
. | TRBD2 | TRBJ2-3 | TRBV27 | TGTGCCAGCAGTATTCATAGCGGGGGGGTAGATACGCAGTATTTT | CASSIHSGGVDTQYF
few | . | TRBJ2-2 | TRBV29-1 | TGCAGCGTTGAGGGCAGGGGAAGGACCGGGGAGCTGTTTTTT | CSVEGRGRTGELFF
few | . | TRBJ1-2 | TRBV12-5 | TGTGCTAGTGGTTTGACAGATAACTATGGCTACACCTTC | CASGLTDNYGYTF
. | . | TRBJ2-7 | TRBV7-9 | TGTGCCAGCAGCTCAGGGGTGGCCCCCGAGCAGTACTTC | CASSSGVAPEQYF
. | TRBD1 | TRBJ1-6 | TRBV6-6 | TGTGCCAGCCTAGGGACAGCTAATTCACCCCTCCACTTT | CASLGTANSPLHF
. | . | TRBJ2-2 | TRBV27 | TGTGCCAGCAGTTTACCGCCAAATTTCAGACATCCCGGGGAGCTGTTTTTT | CASSLPPNFRHPGELFF
few | . | TRBJ2-1 | TRBV7-8 | TGTGCCAGCATACCGGCAGGAGCCTCCTACAATGAGCAGTTCTTC | CASIPAGASYNEQFF
. | . | TRBJ1-4 | TRBV9 | TGTGCCAGCAGCGGCCTGGGGACCACTAATGAAAAACTGTTTTTT | CASSGLGTTNEKLFF
. | . | TRBJ2-1 | TRBV7-8 | TGTGCCAGCAGCTTAGCCACAGCATGGAATGAGCAGTTCTTC | CASSLATAWNEQFF
. | . | TRBJ2-3 | TRBV6-1 | TGTGCCAGCACCGCCCCGGGGACAGATACGCAGTATTTT | CASTAPGTDTQYF
. | TRBD2 | TRBJ2-7 | TRBV4-3 | TGCGCCAGCAGCCAAGATGTGCAGCGGGGGATCGCCTACGAGCAGTACTTC | CASSQDVQRGIAYEQYF
. | TRBD1 | TRBJ2-7 | TRBV6-2/TRBV6-3 | TGTGCCAGCAGGCCCCCGGGACAGGGGGTCTACGAGCAGTACTTC | CASRPPGQGVYEQYF
many | . | TRBJ2-1 | TRBV12-3/TRBV12-4 | TGTGCCAGCAGTTTTTCATGGACAGCCCGCTACAATGAGCAGTTCTTC | CASSFSWTARYNEQFF
. | . | TRBJ2-1 | TRBV9 | TGTGCCAGCAGCGTACGGGGGATGAATGAGCAGTTCTTC | CASSVRGMNEQFF
few | . | TRBJ2-7 | TRBV5-6 | TGTGCCAGCAGCCCGCGTCGTGACTCCTACGAGCAGTACTTC | CASSPRRDSYEQYF
few | TRBD2 | TRBJ2-3 | TRBV15 | TGTGCCACCAGCGAGGTGGGGGGGAGCACAGATACGCAGTATTTT | CATSEVGGSTDTQYF